The clone carrying this T cell receptor beta chain was detected only a few times. Its cognate antigen is unknown. V lost 3 bases, J lost 3 bases, and 12 bases lay in between. This CDR3 is built from 13 residues. The germline CDR1 and CDR2 sequences are DFQATT and SNEGSKA (reference sequence). The sample belongs to a study of T cell repertoires in cytomegalovirus infection. About the study: CMV infection plus the matching HLA type was flagged by public TCR beta signatures.

Overall study findings and caveats: The study found HLA-C-restricted CMV-specific TCR beta clonotypes dominating the ex vivo response. Carriers of CMV and the relevant HLA type were discriminated by public TCR beta frequency.

In TCRdb, the reads were re-called with MiXCR into one record per CDR3 protein. The sample lists about 260,000 distinct CDR3 sequences, about an eighth seen once, with about 8.7% in the top ten. This receptor was identified in a human donor in good health (CMV status not recorded). Some clones in this sample may be carry-over from other donors' samples. The chain links TRBV20-1 to TRBJ2-7, with D possibly matching TRBD2 (5 bases). The sequenced sample consisted of PBMCs. CDR3 in amino acids: CSASKGRGYEQYF. The CDR3 nucleotides are TGCAGTGCTAGTAAAGGACGGGGCTACGAGCAGTACTTC.